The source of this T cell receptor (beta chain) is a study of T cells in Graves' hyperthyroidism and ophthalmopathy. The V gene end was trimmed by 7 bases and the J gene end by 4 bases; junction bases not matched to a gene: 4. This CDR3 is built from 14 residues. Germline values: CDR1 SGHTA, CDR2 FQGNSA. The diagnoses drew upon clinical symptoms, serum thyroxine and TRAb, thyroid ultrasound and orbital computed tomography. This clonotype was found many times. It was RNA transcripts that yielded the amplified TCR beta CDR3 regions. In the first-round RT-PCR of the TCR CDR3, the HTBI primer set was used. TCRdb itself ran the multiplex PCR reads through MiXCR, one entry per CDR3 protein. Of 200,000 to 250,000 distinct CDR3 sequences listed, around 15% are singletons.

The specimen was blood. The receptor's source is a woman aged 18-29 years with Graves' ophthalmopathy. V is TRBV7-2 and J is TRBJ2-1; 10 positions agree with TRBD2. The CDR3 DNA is TGTGCCAGCACAGGACTAGCGGATTACAATGAGCAGTTCTTC. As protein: CASTGLADYNEQFF.